This entry lists 23 T cell receptor beta chains sequenced from one sample in a study of blood T cell repertoires in COVID-19. This table comes from immunoSEQ multiplex PCR, and its TCRdb copy is limited to in-frame clones, with some not included. The table lists some 71,000 clones, around 91% of them singletons. Sequenced sample: peripheral blood. The receptors were sampled from a man aged 45-60 years with acute or convalescent COVID-19.

The rearrangement links TRBV6-5 to TRBJ2-7; D perhaps matches TRBD1 (6 bases). The germline V gene encodes CDR1 MNHEY and CDR2 SVGAGI. V was clipped by 6 bases and J by 7 bases, with 16 bases between them. This CDR3 comprises 13 residues. For the CDR3, the DNA is TGTGCCAGCAGGGAGCAGGGGCTGGGGGAGCAGTACTTC. Protein product: CASREQGLGEQYF.

This sequence joins TRBV30 and TRBJ1-2; D is possibly TRBD1 (6 bases). The germline V and J ends were trimmed by 4 bases and 5 bases, with 14 bases remaining between them. The CDR3 runs to 13 residues. The germline V gene has CDR1 GTSNPN and CDR2 SVGIG (reference sequence). CDR3 region: CAWTQQGGYGYTF. The CDR3 coding sequence is TGTGCCTGGACCCAACAGGGAGGGTATGGCTACACCTTC.

J is TRBJ2-2 and V is TRBV3-1 (or the pseudogene TRBV3-2); 10 bases match TRBD2. The CDR3 totals 15 residues. From germline, CDR1 is LGHDT and CDR2 YNNKEL (reference sequence). V lost 4 bases and J lost 4; bases outside the gene matches: 3. The CDR3 nucleotides read TGTGCCAGCAGCCGGACTAGCGGTACCACCGGGGAGCTGTTTTTT. Protein sequence: CASSRTSGTTGELFF.

The table lists this clone with a count of one. J is TRBJ2-7 and V is TRBV6-5; 9 nucleotides match TRBD1. Germline values: CDR1 MNHEY, CDR2 SVGAGI. The CDR3 has 14 residues. Losses at the gene ends were 6 bases for V and 3 bases for J; bases not matched to a gene: 6. The CDR3 region is CASRSGQGYYEQYF. CDR3 coding DNA: TGTGCCAGCAGATCGGGACAGGGTTACTACGAGCAGTACTTC.

The CDR3 here is CASSMGLGETYEQYF. The CDR3 DNA follows: TGTGCCAGCAGCATGGGACTAGGGGAAACCTACGAGCAGTACTTC. The chain employs TRBV5-8 and TRBJ2-7, with 8 bases lining up with TRBD2. Germline CDR1 SGHTS, CDR2 YDEGEE. The V segment lost 4 bases and the J segment 2 bases; nucleotides outside the gene matches: 8. The CDR3 is 15 residues long.

The chain is built from TRBV5-5 and TRBJ2-2, with D perhaps matching TRBD1 (5 bases). The CDR3 sequence is 14 residues long. CDR1 is SGHKS and CDR2 is YYEKEE in the germline V gene (reference sequence). Trimming removed 1 base at V and 4 bases at J, with 8 bases between. CDR3 nucleotide sequence: TGTGCCAGCAGCTTGACAGGTGGCACCGGGGAGCTGTTTTTT. Translated: CASSLTGGTGELFF.

The rearrangement uses TRBV2 and TRBJ2-7; the match to TRBD1 covers 8 bases. After removal of 4 bases from V and 2 bases from J, the junction contained 1 base not matched to a gene. CDR3 length: 13 amino acids. Germline values: CDR1 SNHLY, CDR2 FYNNEI. This CDR3 reads CASSGTGTYEQYF. In DNA, the CDR3 is TGTGCCAGCAGTGGGACAGGGACCTACGAGCAGTACTTC.

This sequence joins TRBV5-4 and TRBJ1-2; a weak D match, TRBD1 (6 bases). The germline V and J ends were trimmed by 5 bases and 2 bases, with 22 bases remaining between them. The CDR3 runs 17 residues. Germline assignment: CDR1 SGHNT and CDR2 YYREEE (reference sequence). CDR3 DNA sequence: TGTGCCAGCAGTCACGGGTTTCGGGGGGCAGTGAACTATGGCTACACCTTC. Protein: CASSHGFRGAVNYGYTF.

CDR3 residues: CASSPLGGRTYNEQFF. The CDR3 DNA reads as TGTGCCAGCAGCCCCCTCGGCGGGAGGACCTACAATGAGCAGTTCTTC. This chain uses TRBV3-1 (or the pseudogene TRBV3-2) with TRBJ2-1; 8 bases are shared with TRBD2. The CDR3 spans 16 residues. From germline, CDR1 is LGHDT and CDR2 YNNKEL (reference sequence). V dropped 4 bases and J dropped 2; count of bases not matched to a gene: 7.

This chain connects TRBV10-2 to TRBJ2-5; 7 bases agree with TRBD1. V lost 6 bases to trimming and J lost 4 bases; unmatched junction nucleotides: 11. Per germline, CDR1 WSHSY and CDR2 SAAADI. The CDR3 loop spans 15 amino acids. In DNA form, the CDR3 reads TGCGCCAGCAGCGAAGACAGGGTTTCTTTAGAGACCCAGTACTTC. Its protein is CASSEDRVSLETQYF.

Only one count was recorded for this clone. The chain joins TRBV6-6 to TRBJ1-1, with TRBD1 matching 9 bases. Per germline, CDR1 MNHNY and CDR2 SVGAGI (reference sequence). This CDR3 is built from 17 residues. V lost 5 bases to trimming and J lost 2 bases; unmatched junction nucleotides: 12. The CDR3 sequence is CASSHRSNRGPNTEAFF. Written as DNA, the CDR3 is TGTGCCAGCAGTCATCGGAGTAACAGGGGGCCTAACACTGAAGCTTTCTTT.

The chain employs TRBV5-1 and TRBJ2-3; D possibly corresponds to TRBD2 (6 bases). The CDR3 covers 15 residues. CDR1 and CDR2 (germline): SGHRS, YFSETQ. V was pared by 4 bases and J by 0 bases, with 12 bases between. As DNA, the CDR3 is TGCGCCAGCAGCCTGCTAGCGTATAGCACAGATACGCAGTATTTT. Protein sequence: CASSLLAYSTDTQYF. Variable domain in full (rest from reference TRBV5-1 and TRBJ2-3): KAGVTQTPRYLIKTRGQQVTLSCSPISGHRSVSWYQQTPGQGLQFLFEYFSETQRNKGNFPGRFSGRQFSNSRSEMNVSTLELGDSALYLCASSLLAYSTDTQYFGPGTRLTVL.

V usage is TRBV15 and J usage is TRBJ2-5; possible D gene TRBD2, 6 bases. The CDR3 totals 14 residues. V was trimmed by 5 bases and J by 4 bases, leaving 14 bases between them. CDR1 and CDR2 from the germline V gene are LNHNV and YYDKDF (reference sequence). CDR3 loop: CATSFRASVETQYF. Here the CDR3 DNA reads TGTGCCACCAGCTTCAGGGCTAGCGTAGAGACCCAGTACTTC.

The chain employs TRBV11-2 and TRBJ2-7; D may be TRBD2 (6 bases). This CDR3 spans 14 amino acids. Trimming cost V 7 bases and J 2 bases, with 15 bases left between them. From germline, CDR1 is SGHAT and CDR2 FQNNGV. The CDR3 nucleotides are TGTGCCAGCATGGCGGGGTTTAACCCCTACGAGCAGTACTTC. Protein product: CASMAGFNPYEQYF.

V gene TRBV5-4 combines with J gene TRBJ1-1, with 12 bases fitting TRBD1. This CDR3 comprises 15 residues. Germline V gene lookup returns CDR1 SGHNT and CDR2 YYREEE (reference sequence). V shed 2 bases, J shed 11 bases, and the junction held 10 bases outside the gene matches. DNA for the CDR3: TGTGCCAGCAGCTTCTCCGGGACAGGGGGCGCGGAGGCTTTCTTT. Its translation: CASSFSGTGGAEAFF.

This chain joins TRBV19 and TRBJ2-7, with 8 nucleotides matching TRBD2. This CDR3 is 15 amino acids long. Germline V gene sequence: CDR1 LNHDA, CDR2 SQIVND (reference sequence). Germline trimming cut 6 bases from V and 4 bases from J; bases unmatched to any gene: 11. The CDR3 is CASRDEGAGVYEQYF. The CDR3 bases are TGTGCCAGTAGGGATGAAGGAGCGGGAGTGTACGAGCAGTACTTC.

The chain joins TRBV29-1 to TRBJ2-3; 9 bases fit TRBD2. The CDR3 spans 17 residues. Germline CDR1 is SQVTM and CDR2 is ANQGSEA. V lost 3 bases, J lost 0 bases, and 10 bases stayed unmatched. CDR3 sequence (DNA): TGCAGCGTTGAGTGGGGTGCGGGAGGGCCTAGCACAGATACGCAGTATTTT. It codes for CSVEWGAGGPSTDTQYF.

The V gene is TRBV5-1, the J gene TRBJ1-4; D ambiguous. CDR1 and CDR2 from the germline V gene are SGHRS and YFSETQ. The ends were cut back, 1 base at V and 2 bases at J, with 6 bases in the middle. This CDR3 spans 14 amino acids. The chain's CDR3 is CASSLSRTNEKLFF. DNA for the CDR3: TGCGCCAGCAGCTTGTCTCGGACTAATGAAAAACTGTTTTTT.

The chain recombines TRBV5-4 with TRBJ2-1; D may be TRBD2 (5 bases). The CDR3 is 17 amino acids. The V gene lost 3 bases and the J gene lost 3 bases, with 19 bases spanning the gap. Germline V CDR1 and CDR2: SGHNT, YYREEE (reference sequence). As DNA, the CDR3 is TGTGCCAGCAGCTCATCCGTGGGAGCCCGGGTCTACAATGAGCAGTTCTTC. It yields the protein CASSSSVGARVYNEQFF.

V usage is TRBV28 and J usage is TRBJ2-7; 8 positions match TRBD1. This CDR3 is built from 17 residues. V was clipped by 2 bases and J by 0 bases; unmatched bases: 9. Germline lookup yields CDR1 MDHEN and CDR2 SYDVKM. The CDR3: CASSLTPRTGGSYEQYF. The CDR3 coding sequence is TGTGCCAGCAGTTTAACACCCCGAACAGGGGGCTCCTACGAGCAGTACTTC.

The J gene is TRBJ1-4, the V gene TRBV6-6, with D possibly matching TRBD1 (6 bases). V lost 7 bases, J lost 3 bases, and 12 bases lay in between. Germline V gene sequence: CDR1 MNHNY, CDR2 SVGAGI (reference sequence). The CDR3 is made up of 14 amino acids. The CDR3 reads CASTHREANEKLFF. DNA for the CDR3: TGTGCCAGCACCCACAGGGAAGCTAATGAAAAACTGTTTTTT.

The chain joins TRBV13 to TRBJ2-1; TRBD2 matches at 8 bases. The CDR3 runs to 16 residues. Germline values: CDR1 PRHDT, CDR2 FYEKMQ (reference sequence). Unmatched junction bases numbered 15, after V lost 5 bases and J lost 9 bases. CDR3 loop: CASSPRAGAGNGEQFF. In DNA form, the CDR3 reads TGTGCCAGCAGCCCCCGAGCGGGAGCGGGAAACGGTGAGCAGTTCTTC.

The rearrangement joins TRBV19 to TRBJ1-5; D gene ambiguous. The CDR3 totals 15 residues. The V end was cut by 5 bases, the J end by 0 bases, with 11 bases between. CDR1 is LNHDA and CDR2 is SQIVND in the germline V gene (reference sequence). CDR3 DNA sequence: TGTGCCAGTAGTTCCCGACAAACTAGCAATCAGCCCCAGCATTTT. This sequence encodes CASSSRQTSNQPQHF.